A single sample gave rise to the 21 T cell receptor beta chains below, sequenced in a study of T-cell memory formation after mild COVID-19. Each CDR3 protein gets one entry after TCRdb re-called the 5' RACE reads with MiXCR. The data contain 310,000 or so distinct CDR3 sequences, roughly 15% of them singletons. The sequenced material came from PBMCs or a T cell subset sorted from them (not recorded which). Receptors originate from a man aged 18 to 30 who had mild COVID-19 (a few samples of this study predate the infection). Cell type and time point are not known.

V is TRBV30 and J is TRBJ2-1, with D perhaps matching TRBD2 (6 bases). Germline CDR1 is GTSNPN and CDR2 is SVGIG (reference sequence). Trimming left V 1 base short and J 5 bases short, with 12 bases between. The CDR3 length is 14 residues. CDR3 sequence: CAWSAWQRDNEQFF. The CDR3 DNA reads TGTGCCTGGAGTGCTTGGCAGCGGGACAATGAGCAGTTCTTC.

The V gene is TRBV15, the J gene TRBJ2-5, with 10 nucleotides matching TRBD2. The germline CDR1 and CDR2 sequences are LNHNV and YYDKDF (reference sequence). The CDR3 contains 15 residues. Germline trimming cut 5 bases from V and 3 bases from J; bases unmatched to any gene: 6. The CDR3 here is CATSSLAGVEETQYF. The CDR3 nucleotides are TGTGCCACCAGCTCCCTAGCGGGGGTGGAAGAGACCCAGTACTTC.

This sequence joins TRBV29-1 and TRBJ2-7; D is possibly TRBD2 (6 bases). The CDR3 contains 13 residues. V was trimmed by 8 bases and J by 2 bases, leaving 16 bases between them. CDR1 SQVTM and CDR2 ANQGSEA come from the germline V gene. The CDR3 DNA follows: TGCAGCATTGGGGGGATTTTCACCTACGAGCAGTACTTC. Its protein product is CSIGGIFTYEQYF.

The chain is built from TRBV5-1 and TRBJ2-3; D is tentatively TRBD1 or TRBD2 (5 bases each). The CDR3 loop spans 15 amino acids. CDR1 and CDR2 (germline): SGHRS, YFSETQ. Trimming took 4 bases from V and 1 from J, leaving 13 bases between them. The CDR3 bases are TGCGCCAGCAGCCCCGGGGCAGGGCGCACAGATACGCAGTATTTT. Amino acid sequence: CASSPGAGRTDTQYF.

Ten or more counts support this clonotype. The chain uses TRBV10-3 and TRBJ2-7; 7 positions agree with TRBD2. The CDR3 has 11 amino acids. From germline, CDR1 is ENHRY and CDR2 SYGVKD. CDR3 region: CASGEGSEQYV. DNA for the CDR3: TGTGCTTCGGGGGAGGGCTCCGAGCAGTACGTC.

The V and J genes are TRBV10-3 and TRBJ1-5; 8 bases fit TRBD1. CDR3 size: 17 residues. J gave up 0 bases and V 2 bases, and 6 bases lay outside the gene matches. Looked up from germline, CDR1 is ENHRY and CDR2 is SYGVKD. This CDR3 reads CAISEGQGGVSNQPQHF. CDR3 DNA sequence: TGTGCCATCAGTGAGGGACAGGGAGGTGTTAGCAATCAGCCCCAGCATTTT.

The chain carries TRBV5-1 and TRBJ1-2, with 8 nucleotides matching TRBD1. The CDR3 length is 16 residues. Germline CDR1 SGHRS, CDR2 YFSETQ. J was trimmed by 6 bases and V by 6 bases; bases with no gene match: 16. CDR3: CASTLAGGELRDGYTF. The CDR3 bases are TGCGCCAGCACGCTCGCAGGGGGCGAGTTGAGAGATGGCTACACCTTC.

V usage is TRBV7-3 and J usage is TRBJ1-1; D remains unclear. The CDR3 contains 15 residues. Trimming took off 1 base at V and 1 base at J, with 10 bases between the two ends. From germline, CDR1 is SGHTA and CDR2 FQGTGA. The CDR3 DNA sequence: TGTGCCAGCAGCTTAATGGCAACACCGAACACTGAAGCTTTCTTT. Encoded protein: CASSLMATPNTEAFF.

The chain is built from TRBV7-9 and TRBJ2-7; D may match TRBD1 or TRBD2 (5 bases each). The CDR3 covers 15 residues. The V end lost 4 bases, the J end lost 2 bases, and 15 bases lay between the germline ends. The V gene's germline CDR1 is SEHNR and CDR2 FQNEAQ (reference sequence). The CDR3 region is CASSSGRLAAYEQYF. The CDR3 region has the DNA TGTGCCAGCAGCTCGGGACGTTTGGCTGCCTACGAGCAGTACTTC.

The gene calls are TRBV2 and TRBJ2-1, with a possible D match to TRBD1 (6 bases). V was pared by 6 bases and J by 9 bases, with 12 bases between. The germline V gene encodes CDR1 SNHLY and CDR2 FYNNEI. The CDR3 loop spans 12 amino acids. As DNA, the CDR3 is TGTGCCAGCAGGGACACAGGGACTGAGCAGTTCTTC. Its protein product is CASRDTGTEQFF.

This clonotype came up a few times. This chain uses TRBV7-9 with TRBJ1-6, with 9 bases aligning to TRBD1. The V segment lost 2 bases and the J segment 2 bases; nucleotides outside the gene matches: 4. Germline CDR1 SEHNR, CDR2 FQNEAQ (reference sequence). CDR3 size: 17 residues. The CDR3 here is CASSLRGQGPYNSPLHF. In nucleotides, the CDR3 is TGTGCCAGCAGCTTACGGGGACAGGGCCCCTATAATTCACCCCTCCACTTT. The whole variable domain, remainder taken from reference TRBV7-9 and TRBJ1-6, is DTGVSQNPRHKITKRGQNVTFRCDPISEHNRLYWYRQTLGQGPEFLTYFQNEAQLEKSRLLSDRFSAERPKGSFSTLEIQRTEQGDSAMYLCASSLRGQGPYNSPLHFGNGTRLTVT.

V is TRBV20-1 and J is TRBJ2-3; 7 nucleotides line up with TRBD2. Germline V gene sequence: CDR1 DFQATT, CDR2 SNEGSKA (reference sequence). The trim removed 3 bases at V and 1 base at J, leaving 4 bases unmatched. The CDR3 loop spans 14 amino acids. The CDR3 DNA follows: TGCAGTGCTAGTAGCGGGCTTGGCACAGATACGCAGTATTTT. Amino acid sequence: CSASSGLGTDTQYF.

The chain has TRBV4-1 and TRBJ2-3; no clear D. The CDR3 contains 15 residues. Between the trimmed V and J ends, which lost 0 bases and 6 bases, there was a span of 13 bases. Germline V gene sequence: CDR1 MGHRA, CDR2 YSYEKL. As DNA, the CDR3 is TGCGCCAGCAGCCAAGAGTTTCCTAGATCGGATACGCAGTATTTT. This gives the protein CASSQEFPRSDTQYF.

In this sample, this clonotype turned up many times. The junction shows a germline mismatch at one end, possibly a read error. This chain's CDR3 is CASSLVQETQYF. The CDR3 DNA sequence: TGTGCCAGCAGCTTAGTTCAAGAGACCCAGTACTTC. The V and J genes are TRBV5-1 and TRBJ2-5; no firm D call. CDR1 is SGHRS, CDR2 YFSETQ, per germline. The CDR3 is made up of 12 amino acids.

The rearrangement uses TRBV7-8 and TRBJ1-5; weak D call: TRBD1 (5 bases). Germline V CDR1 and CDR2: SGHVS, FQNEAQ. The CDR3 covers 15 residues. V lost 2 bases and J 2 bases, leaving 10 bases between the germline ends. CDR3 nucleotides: TGTGCCAGCAGCTTACTAGGGGATGGCAATCAGCCCCAGCATTTT. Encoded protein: CASSLLGDGNQPQHF.

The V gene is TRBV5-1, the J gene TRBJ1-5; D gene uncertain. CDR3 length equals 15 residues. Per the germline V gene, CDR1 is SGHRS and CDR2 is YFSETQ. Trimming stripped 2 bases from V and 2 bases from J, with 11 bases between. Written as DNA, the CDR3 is TGCGCCAGCAGCTTTGAGTCTTTTGGCAATCAGCCCCAGCATTTT. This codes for CASSFESFGNQPQHF.

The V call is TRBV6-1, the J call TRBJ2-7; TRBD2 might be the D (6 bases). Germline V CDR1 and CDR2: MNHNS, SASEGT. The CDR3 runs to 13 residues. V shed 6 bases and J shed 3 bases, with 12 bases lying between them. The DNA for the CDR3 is TGTGCCAGCAGACCGGGACTGGACTACGAGCAGTACTTC. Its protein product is CASRPGLDYEQYF.

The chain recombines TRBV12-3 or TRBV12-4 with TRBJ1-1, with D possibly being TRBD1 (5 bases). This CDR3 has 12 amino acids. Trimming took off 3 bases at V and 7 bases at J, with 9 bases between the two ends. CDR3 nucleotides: TGTGCCAGCAGTTTTACAGGATATGAAGCTTTCTTT. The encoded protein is CASSFTGYEAFF.

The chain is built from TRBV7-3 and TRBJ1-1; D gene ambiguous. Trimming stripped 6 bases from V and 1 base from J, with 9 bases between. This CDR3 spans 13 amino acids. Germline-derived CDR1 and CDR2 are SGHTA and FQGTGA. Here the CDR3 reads CASSRVKNTEAFF. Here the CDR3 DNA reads TGTGCCAGCAGTCGGGTTAAGAACACTGAAGCTTTCTTT.

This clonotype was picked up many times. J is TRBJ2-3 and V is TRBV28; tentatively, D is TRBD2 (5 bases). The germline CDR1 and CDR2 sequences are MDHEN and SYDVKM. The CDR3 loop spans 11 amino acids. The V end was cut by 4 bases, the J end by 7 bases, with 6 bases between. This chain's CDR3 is CASSWEYTQYF. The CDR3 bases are TGTGCCAGCAGTTGGGAGTATACGCAGTATTTT. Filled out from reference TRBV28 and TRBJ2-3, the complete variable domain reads DVKVTQSSRYLVKRTGEKVFLECVQDMDHENMFWYRQDPGLGLRLIYFSYDVKMKEKGDIPEGYSVSREKKERFSLILESASTNQTSMYLCASSWEYTQYFGPGTRLTVL.

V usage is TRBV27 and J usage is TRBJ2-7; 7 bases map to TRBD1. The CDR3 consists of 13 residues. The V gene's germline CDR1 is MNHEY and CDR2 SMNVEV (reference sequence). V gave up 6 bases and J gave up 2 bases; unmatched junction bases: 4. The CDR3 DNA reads TGTGCCAGCAGCTGGGACAGAACCTACGAGCAGTACTTC. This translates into CASSWDRTYEQYF.